A selection of T cell receptor beta chains follows, all from one sample in a study of blood T cell repertoires in COVID-19. The table came from immunoSEQ multiplex PCR; TCRdb's copy has only in-frame clones and leaves some out. The repertoire holds more than 300,000 clones, with more than 90% as singletons. Sequencing input: PBMCs or T cells enriched from blood (not recorded which). Source of these receptors: a woman in her 30s who had been exposed to COVID-19. Both conserved end residues are part of each CDR3. The D gene is left open where the match is weak. Only part of the rows carry a size: once, few, many, or a class if the clone is expanded.

abundance	v_gene	j_gene	d_gene	len	CDR3nt	CDR3aa
NA	TRBV3-1/TRBV3-2	TRBJ1-4	NA	15	TGTGCCAGCAGCCAAGTAACAGGCTTTAATGAAAAACTGTTTTTT	CASSQVTGFNEKLFF
NA	TRBV4-2	TRBJ2-1	TRBD2	18	TGTGCCAGCAGCCAAGATTACGGTCTAGCGGGGGTTGACAATGAGCAGTTCTTC	CASSQDYGLAGVDNEQFF
NA	TRBV2	TRBJ2-1	NA	15	TGTGCCAGCAGGATACAGATTAGCTCCTACAATGAGCAGTTCTTC	CASRIQISSYNEQFF
NA	TRBV7-6	TRBJ2-5	TRBD2	15	TGTGCCAGCAGCTTAGTCGCGGGGGGGCAAGAGACCCAGTACTTC	CASSLVAGGQETQYF
NA	TRBV7-9	TRBJ2-1	NA	13	TGTGCCAGCAGCTCGGACAGAAACAATGAGCAGTTCTTC	CASSSDRNNEQFF
few	TRBV4-2	TRBJ1-2	TRBD1	14	TGTGCCAGCAGCCAAGATTGGCAGGGGGGAGGCTACACCTTC	CASSQDWQGGGYTF
once	TRBV30	TRBJ1-3	NA	13	TGTGCCTGGAGTGTAAACGGGAGAAACACCATATATTTT	CAWSVNGRNTIYF
NA	TRBV19	TRBJ1-4	TRBD1	19	TGTGCCAGTAGTACCCGTGGGACAGGGATAAAGATAACTAATGAAAAACTGTTTTTT	CASSTRGTGIKITNEKLFF
NA	TRBV5-4	TRBJ1-4	TRBD1	13	TGTGCCAGCAGTCAACAGGGGGCCGAAAAACTGTTTTTT	CASSQQGAEKLFF
NA	TRBV7-9	TRBJ1-4	NA	12	TGTGCCAGCACCAGCGGAAATGAAAAACTGTTTTTT	CASTSGNEKLFF
once	TRBV12-5	TRBJ2-3	TRBD2	17	TGTGCTAGTGGTTTGTCCCCGGGAGGGCGAGAGACAGATACGCAGTATTTT	CASGLSPGGRETDTQYF
NA	TRBV4-3	TRBJ1-1	NA	14	TGCGCCAGCAGCCAAGTCCGAATCGGTACTGAAGCTTTCTTT	CASSQVRIGTEAFF
NA	TRBV6-1	TRBJ2-5	NA	13	TGTGCCAGCAGTGAATTCCCAGGGAAGACCCAGTACTTC	CASSEFPGKTQYF
NA	TRBV7-2	TRBJ1-1	NA	13	TGTGCCAGCAGCTATCTCCGGGGCACTGAAGCTTTCTTT	CASSYLRGTEAFF
NA	TRBV21-1	TRBJ2-3	NA	17	TGTGCCAGCAGGGATAAACCAAGGGACAAGAGCACAGATACGCAGTATTTT	CASRDKPRDKSTDTQYF
NA	TRBV30	TRBJ1-6	TRBD1	15	TGTGCCTGGAGTACCAGGGGGATGGGTTATTCACCCCTCCACTTT	CAWSTRGMGYSPLHF
once	TRBV7-2	TRBJ2-7	NA	15	TGTGCCAGCAGCTTAGGTCGACAGATGACCTACGAGCAGTACTTC	CASSLGRQMTYEQYF
NA	TRBV5-1	TRBJ1-5	TRBD1	14	TGCGCCAGCAGCCGGACAGGGATGGGTCAGCCCCAGCATTTT	CASSRTGMGQPQHF
once	TRBV9	TRBJ1-1	NA	17	TGTGCCAGCAGCGTAGAAACCGCGGCCAGGGGATACACTGAAGCTTTCTTT	CASSVETAARGYTEAFF
NA	TRBV14	TRBJ2-7	NA	15	TGTGCCAGCAGCCAAGTATTACAGTCGTCCTACGAGCAGTACTTC	CASSQVLQSSYEQYF
NA	TRBV6-5	TRBJ1-3	NA	14	TGTGCCAGCAGCCGACGGGGGGAAGGAAACACCATATATTTT	CASSRRGEGNTIYF